This TCR beta chain was documented in a study of blood T cell repertoires in COVID-19. The CDR3 runs to 14 residues. V was shortened by 5 bases and J by 5 bases, with 15 bases between the two germline ends. CDR1 is SEHNR and CDR2 is FQNEAQ in the germline V gene (reference sequence). This table comes from immunoSEQ multiplex PCR, and its TCRdb copy is limited to in-frame clones, with some not included. The table has 120,000 or so clones, over 65% seen once; the top ten hold 0.86%. In its sample, this clone was seen once. Sequencing used peripheral blood. The clonotype comes from a human donor with acute or convalescent COVID-19. The donor label of this sample is uncertain. The chain combines TRBV7-9 with TRBJ1-1; D possibly corresponds to TRBD1 (5 bases). Here the CDR3 reads CASSRQSLRTEAFF. The CDR3 DNA is TGTGCCAGCAGCCGACAGTCGCTCAGGACTGAAGCTTTCTTT.